The next 16 T cell receptor beta chains were all read from a single sample in a study of beta chain features in type 1 diabetes. Reverse transcription of all isolated RNA meant that expressed TCRB transcripts were sequenced. Using immunoSEQ multiplex PCR, the repertoire was profiled, and TCRdb retains in-frame clones only, with some absent. Of 150,000 or so clones listed, about 9.1% are singletons. The specimen sequenced was central memory CD4+ T cells from blood. These receptors originate from a woman younger than 30 in good health.

The CDR3 here is CASSFNLGQRNSPLHF. The CDR3 DNA sequence: TGCGCCAGCAGCTTTAATCTCGGACAGAGAAATTCACCCCTCCACTTT. The V call is TRBV5-1, the J call TRBJ1-6, with a weak D call TRBD1 (6 bases). Germline values: CDR1 SGHRS, CDR2 YFSETQ. This CDR3 is 16 amino acids long. V lost 2 bases, J lost 7 bases, and 16 bases lay in between.

This chain joins TRBV5-1 and TRBJ1-1, with TRBD1 matching over 9 bases. The CDR3 length is 15 residues. Trimming at V came to 3 bases and at J to 5 bases, leaving 8 bases not matched to a gene. The germline gives CDR1 SGHRS, CDR2 YFSETQ. DNA of the CDR3: TGCGCCAGCAGCTCTTCCGGGACAGGGTGGACTGAAGCTTTCTTT. Translating it yields CASSSSGTGWTEAFF.

There are many counts of this clone. The chain is built from TRBV7-2 and TRBJ1-5; D remains ambiguous. The CDR3 runs 13 residues. CDR1 SGHTA and CDR2 FQGNSA come from the germline V gene. V was clipped by 4 bases and J by 2 bases, with 6 bases between them. CDR3 residues: CASSSRGNQPQHF. CDR3 coding DNA: TGTGCCAGCAGCTCCCGAGGCAATCAGCCCCAGCATTTT.

The CDR3, as DNA: TGTGCCAGCTCCTCAGAGGGCGGTCCGCAGTATTTT. It codes for CASSSEGGPQYF. This chain connects TRBV19 to TRBJ2-3; D is perhaps TRBD2 (5 bases). The ends were cut back, 9 bases at V and 10 bases at J, with 17 bases in the middle. This CDR3 contains 12 residues. The germline V gene has CDR1 LNHDA and CDR2 SQIVND (reference sequence).

This clone was counted between two and nine times. V is TRBV5-1 and J is TRBJ1-2, with D unclear. Trimming left V 3 bases short and J 3 bases short, with 9 bases between. This CDR3 has 13 amino acids. Germline V gene sequence: CDR1 SGHRS, CDR2 YFSETQ. The CDR3 nucleotides are TGCGCCAGCAGCTCCGTACCGGACTATGGCTACACCTTC. It yields the protein CASSSVPDYGYTF.

The genes are TRBV5-1 and TRBJ2-7; 8 positions match TRBD2. Germline V gives CDR1 SGHRS, CDR2 YFSETQ. This CDR3 has 14 residues. Unmatched junction bases numbered 9, after V lost 3 bases and J lost 7 bases. The CDR3 bases are TGCGCCAGCAGCTCCTATAGCGGGGAAGGGGAGCAGTACTTC. Amino acids: CASSSYSGEGEQYF.

This clone was seen a handful of times. The chain couples TRBV11-2 to TRBJ2-7, with TRBD2 identical over 7 bases. Trimming took 1 base from V and 2 from J; bases not matched to a gene: 5. The CDR3 has 15 residues. Germline V gives CDR1 SGHAT, CDR2 FQNNGV. CDR3 sequence: CASSLVAGQTYEQYF. CDR3 DNA sequence: TGTGCCAGCAGCTTAGTAGCGGGCCAAACCTACGAGCAGTACTTC. The full variable domain, completed using reference TRBV11-2 and TRBJ2-7, is EAGVAQSPRYKIIEKRQSVAFWCNPISGHATLYWYQQILGQGPKLLIQFQNNGVVDDSQLPKDRFSAERLKGVDSTLKIQPAKLEDSAVYLCASSLVAGQTYEQYFGPGTRLTVT.

This chain links TRBV9 with TRBJ1-6; perhaps TRBD1 as D (5 bases). V was trimmed by 4 bases and J by 8 bases, leaving 13 bases between them. CDR1 is SGDLS, CDR2 YYNGEE, per germline. CDR3 length: 14 residues. The CDR3 DNA follows: TGTGCCAGCAGCCAAAGGCAGGGCGATTCACCCCTCCACTTT. It translates to CASSQRQGDSPLHF.

This clone turned up a few times. The chain combines TRBV30 with TRBJ1-1; TRBD1 matches at 7 bases. V shed 5 bases and J 8 bases; nucleotides not matched to a gene: 5. Germline V lookup: CDR1 GTSNPN, CDR2 SVGIG (reference sequence). This CDR3 comprises 11 residues. In DNA, the CDR3 is TGTGCCTGGCACAGGGGAGCCGAAGCTTTCTTT. It encodes CAWHRGAEAFF.

The chain carries TRBV7-9 and TRBJ1-1; D gene unclear. Germline V gene sequence: CDR1 SEHNR, CDR2 FQNEAQ (reference sequence). V was trimmed by 1 base and J by 1 base, leaving 10 bases between them. The CDR3 runs to 15 residues. The DNA for the CDR3 is TGTGCCAGCAGCTTAGTGGCAGGTGGGAACACTGAAGCTTTCTTT. Protein sequence: CASSLVAGGNTEAFF.

The V and J genes are TRBV5-6 and TRBJ2-7, with D possibly TRBD2 on 5 matching bases. V was clipped by 4 bases and J by 5 bases, with 16 bases between them. The CDR3 totals 14 residues. Germline assignment: CDR1 SGHDT and CDR2 YYEEEE. The CDR3 DNA follows: TGTGCCAGCAGCAGGAGGTCCCTAACTGACGAGCAGTACTTC. This gives the protein CASSRRSLTDEQYF. The full variable domain, completed using reference TRBV5-6 and TRBJ2-7, is DAGVTQSPTHLIKTRGQQVTLRCSPKSGHDTVSWYQQALGQGPQFIFQYYEEEERQRGNFPDRFSGHQFPNYSSELNVNALLLGDSALYLCASSRRSLTDEQYFGPGTRLTVT.

The chain is built from TRBV5-4 and TRBJ2-7; the match to TRBD1 covers 8 bases. Germline V gene data show CDR1 as SGHNT and CDR2 as YYREEE (reference sequence). J was trimmed by 1 base and V by 4 bases; bases with no gene match: 4. The CDR3 is 14 residues long. DNA of the CDR3: TGTGCCAGCAGCATACAGGGGGTGTCCTACGAGCAGTACTTC. It yields the protein CASSIQGVSYEQYF.

The chain has TRBV6-1 and TRBJ1-3; 7 bases agree with TRBD1. The CDR3 runs to 15 residues. Germline-derived CDR1 and CDR2 are MNHNS and SASEGT. V shed 7 bases, J shed 0 bases, and the junction held 6 bases outside the gene matches. The CDR3 DNA reads TGTGCCAGCACCTTTGGGACAGCCTCTGGAAACACCATATATTTT. Residues: CASTFGTASGNTIYF.

This clone was seen a handful of times. V is TRBV29-1 and J is TRBJ1-2, with D maybe TRBD1 (5 bases). Looked up from germline, CDR1 is SQVTM and CDR2 is ANQGSEA. The CDR3 has 11 residues. Trimming removed 6 bases at V and 6 bases at J, with 11 bases between. The CDR3 region has the DNA TGCAGCGTCTCAGGGAAGGATGGCTACACCTTC. As protein: CSVSGKDGYTF.

This clone was counted a few times. CDR3 in amino acids: CSVEASVGTF. The CDR3, as DNA: TGCAGCGTTGAAGCGTCGGTTGGCACCTTC. The chain couples TRBV29-1 to TRBJ1-2, with D hard to call. The V end was cut by 1 base, the J end by 13 bases, with 10 bases between. The CDR3 consists of 10 residues. Germline V gene data show CDR1 as SQVTM and CDR2 as ANQGSEA.

This clone was seen a handful of times. The rearrangement links TRBV5-1 to TRBJ1-1; 9 nucleotides match TRBD1. Germline trimming cut 4 bases from V and 0 bases from J; bases unmatched to any gene: 4. The CDR3 spans 15 residues. Germline loops: CDR1 SGHRS, CDR2 YFSETQ. Here the CDR3 reads CASSAGQGMNTEAFF. CDR3 DNA sequence: TGCGCCAGCAGCGCAGGACAGGGGATGAACACTGAAGCTTTCTTT.